This entry lists 27 T cell receptor beta chains sequenced from one sample in a study of T cell repertoires in ileal Crohn's disease. Sequencing was performed with immunoSEQ multiplex PCR; in TCRdb, only in-frame clones are kept and a portion is missing. This table has tens of thousands of clones, about 81% appearing once. The sample consisted of ileal tissue. These receptors originate from an adult with Crohn's disease.

The genes are TRBV4-1 and TRBJ1-2; D perhaps matches TRBD1 (6 bases). This CDR3 has 15 residues. Trimming took off 4 bases at V and 1 base at J, with 13 bases between the two ends. The germline CDR1 and CDR2 sequences are MGHRA and YSYEKL. The CDR3 nucleotides are TGCGCCAGCAGCCTTGGACAGAGTAATAACTATGGCTACACCTTC. Translating it yields CASSLGQSNNYGYTF.

The genes are TRBV6-1 and TRBJ2-7; D may be TRBD2 (6 bases). V was cut by 2 bases and J by 0 bases, with 20 bases left in between. CDR1 MNHNS and CDR2 SASEGT come from the germline V gene. CDR3 size: 18 residues. The DNA of the CDR3 is TGTGCCAGCAGTGAAAAAGTTGGAGCGGGCGACCGCTCCTACGAGCAGTACTTC. Its translation is CASSEKVGAGDRSYEQYF.

This clone was recorded only once. The chain recombines TRBV5-1 with TRBJ2-2; TRBD1 agrees at 11 bases. With V trimmed by 0 bases and J by 5 bases, 3 bases remained unmatched. CDR1 SGHRS and CDR2 YFSETQ come from the germline V gene. The CDR3 has 16 amino acids. The CDR3 DNA is TGCGCCAGCAGCTTGGGAGGACAGGGGGCAACCGGGGAGCTGTTTTTT. Protein product: CASSLGGQGATGELFF.

This clone was detected a few times. The chain links TRBV5-6 to TRBJ2-7; D gene ambiguous. The V and J ends lost 1 base and 0 bases respectively, with 5 bases between them. Germline loops: CDR1 SGHDT, CDR2 YYEEEE. The CDR3 loop spans 13 amino acids. The CDR3 loop reads CASSLYNSYEQYF. CDR3 DNA: TGTGCCAGCAGCTTGTATAACTCCTACGAGCAGTACTTC.

This clone was seen just once. This rearrangement joins TRBV6-5 to TRBJ2-7, with 13 bases matching TRBD2. Germline CDR1 reads MNHEY; CDR2 reads SVGAGI. Germline trimming cut 0 bases from V and 3 bases from J; bases unmatched to any gene: 2. The CDR3 contains 16 residues. The CDR3 loop reads CASSYSGLAGVYEQYF. DNA of the CDR3: TGTGCCAGCAGTTACTCCGGACTAGCGGGGGTCTACGAGCAGTACTTC.

The chain uses TRBV7-2 and TRBJ1-1; possibly TRBD1 for D (6 bases). The CDR3 consists of 14 residues. Per germline, CDR1 SGHTA and CDR2 FQGNSA. The ends were cut back, 1 base at V and 1 base at J, with 7 bases in the middle. CDR3 DNA: TGTGCCAGCAGCTTAGTGGGACAGAACACTGAAGCTTTCTTT. Its translation: CASSLVGQNTEAFF.

The chain recombines TRBV7-2 with TRBJ1-2, with D unresolved. This CDR3 region has 15 residues. Germline lookup yields CDR1 SGHTA and CDR2 FQGNSA. V lost 1 base to trimming and J lost 0 bases, with 9 bases between them. CDR3 protein: CASSLGHRANYGYTF. For the CDR3, the DNA is TGTGCCAGCAGCTTAGGACATAGAGCTAACTATGGCTACACCTTC.

V gene TRBV7-9 combines with J gene TRBJ2-2; weak D call: TRBD1 (5 bases). V lost 5 bases, J lost 1 base, and 14 bases lay in between. The CDR3 sequence is 16 residues long. CDR1 is SEHNR, CDR2 FQNEAQ, per germline (reference sequence). CDR3 sequence reads: CASSDRTNQNTGELFF. The DNA for the CDR3 is TGTGCCAGCAGCGACCGGACAAACCAGAACACCGGGGAGCTGTTTTTT.

The chain has TRBV5-4 and TRBJ2-3; D is unresolved. The V and J ends lost 0 bases and 1 base respectively, with 6 bases between them. CDR1 SGHNT and CDR2 YYREEE come from the germline V gene (reference sequence). The CDR3 consists of 14 residues. The CDR3 DNA reads TGTGCCAGCAGCTTGGACCAGGGCACAGATACGCAGTATTTT. Its protein product is CASSLDQGTDTQYF.

The V gene is TRBV18, the J gene TRBJ1-6; D may be TRBD1 (5 bases). V dropped 6 bases and J dropped 4 bases, with 10 bases sitting between them. Germline CDR1 and CDR2: KGHSH and LQKENI. This CDR3 is built from 14 residues. DNA of the CDR3: TGTGCCAGCTCGTCGGGACTTTATAATTCACCCCTCCACTTT. This codes for CASSSGLYNSPLHF.

The V call is TRBV28, the J call TRBJ1-6; a possible D gene is TRBD1 (5 bases). Per germline, CDR1 MDHEN and CDR2 SYDVKM. The CDR3 totals 14 residues. The V gene lost 8 bases and the J gene lost 9 bases, with 17 bases spanning the gap. The CDR3 region is CASRRGGVSSPLHF. DNA for the CDR3: TGTGCCAGCCGGCGGGGGGGAGTTAGTTCACCCCTCCACTTT.

This rearrangement joins TRBV5-1 to TRBJ2-1, with TRBD2 identical over 10 bases. Germline CDR1 SGHRS, CDR2 YFSETQ. The V segment lost 2 bases and the J segment 6 bases; nucleotides outside the gene matches: 8. The CDR3 runs to 16 residues. The CDR3 region has the DNA TGCGCCAGCAGCTTCCTAGCGGGGGCCTCGATCAATGAGCAGTTCTTC. It codes for CASSFLAGASINEQFF.

As DNA, the CDR3 is TGCGCCAGCAGCTTGGACGGGACAGGTTATAATTCACCCCTCCACTTT. This sequence encodes CASSLDGTGYNSPLHF. The J gene is TRBJ1-6, the V gene TRBV5-1; 8 positions match TRBD1. The ends lost 0 bases at V and 4 bases at J; junction bases unmatched: 3. The CDR3 is 16 amino acids. The germline V gene has CDR1 SGHRS and CDR2 YFSETQ.

The CDR3 reads CASYRTGVGYEQYF. The CDR3 DNA follows: TGTGCCAGCTACCGGACAGGGGTAGGCTACGAGCAGTACTTC. The genes are TRBV2 and TRBJ2-7, with 9 bases lining up with TRBD1. Germline assignment: CDR1 SNHLY and CDR2 FYNNEI. Germline trimming cut 8 bases from V and 3 bases from J; bases unmatched to any gene: 8. The length of the CDR3 is 14 residues.

J is TRBJ1-2 and V is TRBV7-2; D may be TRBD1 (5 bases). Germline V gene sequence: CDR1 SGHTA, CDR2 FQGNSA. V was pared by 4 bases and J by 4 bases, with 16 bases between. The CDR3 consists of 15 residues. CDR3 sequence reads: CASSSGVGGSYGYTF. The DNA of the CDR3 is TGTGCCAGCAGCTCTGGGGTGGGGGGAAGCTATGGCTACACCTTC.

The chain couples TRBV18 to TRBJ1-2; D unclear. This CDR3 has 15 amino acids. From germline, CDR1 is KGHSH and CDR2 LQKENI. The V gene lost 4 bases and the J gene lost 5 bases, with 17 bases spanning the gap. The CDR3 spells CASSLREGDFYGYTF. The CDR3 nucleotides are TGTGCCAGCTCACTCAGAGAGGGAGACTTTTATGGCTACACCTTC.

Only one count was recorded for this clone. The J gene is TRBJ2-1, the V gene TRBV27, with 10 bases lining up with TRBD2. Germline loops: CDR1 MNHEY, CDR2 SMNVEV (reference sequence). The CDR3 consists of 18 residues. The V segment lost 5 bases and the J segment 5 bases; nucleotides outside the gene matches: 15. Written as DNA, the CDR3 is TGTGCCAGCAGTCCCCGGGAAGCGGGGGGGCCTCTCGACAATGAGCAGTTCTTC. Residues: CASSPREAGGPLDNEQFF.

The rearrangement uses TRBV6-5 and TRBJ2-7; possible D gene TRBD1, 5 bases. V was trimmed by 2 bases and J by 2 bases, leaving 13 bases between them. The germline CDR1 and CDR2 sequences are MNHEY and SVGAGI. CDR3 length: 15 amino acids. As DNA, the CDR3 is TGTGCCAGCAGTTACAAGGGGCAGGTGGCCTACGAGCAGTACTTC. Encoded protein: CASSYKGQVAYEQYF.

The chain recombines TRBV28 with TRBJ2-7; TRBD1 aligns across 8 bases. The CDR3 consists of 15 residues. J gave up 5 bases and V 5 bases, and 11 bases lay outside the gene matches. Germline V gives CDR1 MDHEN, CDR2 SYDVKM. CDR3 sequence (DNA): TGTGCCAGCAGTACCACCGGGACAGGTGGCAACGAGCAGTACTTC. Translation gives CASSTTGTGGNEQYF.

This chain links TRBV11-3 with TRBJ2-3; unclear D gene. V lost 3 bases and J lost 2, with 12 bases in between. The CDR3 extends over 15 amino acids. The germline CDR1 and CDR2 sequences are SGHNT and YENEEA. CDR3 amino acids: CASSFGPLNTDTQYF. The CDR3, as DNA: TGTGCCAGCAGCTTTGGGCCCCTGAACACAGATACGCAGTATTTT.

The V and J genes are TRBV14 and TRBJ2-7, with a tentative D call TRBD1 (6 bases). The CDR3 covers 14 residues. V lost 4 bases to trimming and J lost 2 bases, with 12 bases between them. Germline V lookup: CDR1 SGHDN, CDR2 FVKESK. CDR3 in amino acids: CASSRQQGPYEQYF. In DNA, the CDR3 is TGTGCCAGCAGCCGGCAACAGGGTCCCTACGAGCAGTACTTC.

This clone appeared a few times. V is TRBV27 and J is TRBJ2-7; 8 nucleotides align to TRBD1. V lost 5 bases to trimming and J lost 3 bases; unmatched junction nucleotides: 9. Germline CDR1 and CDR2: MNHEY and SMNVEV (reference sequence). This CDR3 comprises 15 residues. The CDR3 loop is CASSHGQGPYYEQYF. CDR3 DNA sequence: TGTGCCAGCAGTCATGGACAGGGTCCTTACTACGAGCAGTACTTC.

The genes are TRBV7-3 and TRBJ2-2, with TRBD1 matching 9 bases. Germline V gives CDR1 SGHTA, CDR2 FQGTGA. Trimming cost V 5 bases and J 3 bases; bases outside gene matches: 1. This CDR3 has 14 amino acids. CDR3 bases: TGTGCCAGCAGCCGGACAGGGGACACCGGGGAGCTGTTTTTT. Encoded protein: CASSRTGDTGELFF.

The chain uses TRBV5-1 and TRBJ1-1; D is undetermined. The ends were cut back, 8 bases at V and 5 bases at J, with 25 bases in the middle. The CDR3 extends over 16 amino acids. In germline, CDR1 is SGHRS, CDR2 YFSETQ. The CDR3 nucleotides are TGCGCCAGTACCCGGAGTGGAGGGAGAGATGGGACTGAAGCTTTCTTT. Protein: CASTRSGGRDGTEAFF.

V gene TRBV6-1 combines with J gene TRBJ1-5; TRBD1 matches at 9 bases. This CDR3 has 14 amino acids. Losses at the gene ends were 6 bases for V and 6 bases for J; bases not matched to a gene: 6. Per the germline V gene, CDR1 is MNHNS and CDR2 is SASEGT. The CDR3 sequence: CASSPTGGVQPQHF. In nucleotides, the CDR3 is TGTGCCAGCAGCCCTACAGGGGGCGTTCAGCCCCAGCATTTT.

The V call is TRBV20-1, the J call TRBJ2-7; D is undetermined. V lost 1 base and J lost 2, with 3 bases in between. This CDR3 has 11 residues. The germline V gene encodes CDR1 DFQATT and CDR2 SNEGSKA (reference sequence). The CDR3 DNA is TGCAGTGCTAGAGGAGCCTACGAGCAGTACTTC. Its protein is CSARGAYEQYF.

The chain has TRBV5-4 and TRBJ2-3; 14 bases match TRBD2. Trimming took 4 bases from V and 0 from J; bases not matched to a gene: 7. This CDR3 is 18 amino acids long. CDR1 and CDR2 from the germline V gene are SGHNT and YYREEE (reference sequence). As DNA, the CDR3 is TGTGCCAGCAGCCTGCGGACTAGCGGGGGGCCCAGCACAGATACGCAGTATTTT. Encoded protein: CASSLRTSGGPSTDTQYF.